The T cell receptor beta chain under discussion was sequenced for a study of blood T cell repertoires in COVID-19. At the level of the study: Samples of COVID-19 (acute and convalescent) were obtained from the United States, Italy and Spain.

In the authors' workflow: Reference gene primer amplification gave estimated nucleated cell counts. The protocol was immunoSEQ multiplex PCR, while the TCRdb copy is restricted to in-frame clones and leaves out a portion. That table supplies the V and J calls and clone size; D and trimming were determined from the DNA. The table lists about 70,000 clones, roughly four fifths of them singletons, with 0.83% in the top ten. V trimming: 4 bases; J trimming: 7 bases; junction bases outside the gene matches: 10. The CDR3 contains 16 residues. Germline V gives CDR1 SGHNT, CDR2 YYREEE (reference sequence). The specimen sequenced was peripheral blood. J is TRBJ2-1 and V is TRBV5-4, with 11 bases matching TRBD2. The receptor comes from a woman between 65 and 79 years old with acute or convalescent COVID-19. CDR3 sequence: CASSPELAGGFNEQFF. DNA of the CDR3: TGTGCCAGCAGCCCCGAGCTAGCGGGGGGTTTTAATGAGCAGTTCTTC.